The present entry profiles one T cell receptor beta chain with its context. What it recognizes is unknown. These data originate in a study of Graves' ophthalmopathy and Graves' hyperthyroidism. As for the study in general: Pretreatment peripheral blood was obtained at initial diagnosis. The study's findings and limits: Detected in blood as well were most expanded thyroid clonotypes with frequency above 0.001.

The TCR beta CDR3 regions underwent amplification from RNA transcripts. RT-PCR in the first round used HTBI primers; a second-round multiplex PCR followed. From the multiplex PCR reads, TCRdb called clonotypes with MiXCR, one entry per CDR3 protein. The data hold approximately 210,000 distinct CDR3 sequences, with 25% to 35% observed a single time. Trimming removed 5 bases from V and 3 bases from J, with 14 bases in between. The CDR3 totals 14 residues. Ophthalmopathy-affected donors exhibited moderate-to-severe activity, CAS ≥3, NOSPECS ≥4, and duration under 3 months. The rearrangement links TRBV12-3 or TRBV12-4 to TRBJ2-7; a weak D match, TRBD2 (5 bases). The sequence came from a middle-aged man with Graves' ophthalmopathy. The sample comprised peripheral blood. CDR3 amino acids: CASSPRDYHYEQYF. CDR3 nucleotide sequence: TGTGCCAGCAGTCCCCGTGACTACCACTACGAGCAGTACTTC.